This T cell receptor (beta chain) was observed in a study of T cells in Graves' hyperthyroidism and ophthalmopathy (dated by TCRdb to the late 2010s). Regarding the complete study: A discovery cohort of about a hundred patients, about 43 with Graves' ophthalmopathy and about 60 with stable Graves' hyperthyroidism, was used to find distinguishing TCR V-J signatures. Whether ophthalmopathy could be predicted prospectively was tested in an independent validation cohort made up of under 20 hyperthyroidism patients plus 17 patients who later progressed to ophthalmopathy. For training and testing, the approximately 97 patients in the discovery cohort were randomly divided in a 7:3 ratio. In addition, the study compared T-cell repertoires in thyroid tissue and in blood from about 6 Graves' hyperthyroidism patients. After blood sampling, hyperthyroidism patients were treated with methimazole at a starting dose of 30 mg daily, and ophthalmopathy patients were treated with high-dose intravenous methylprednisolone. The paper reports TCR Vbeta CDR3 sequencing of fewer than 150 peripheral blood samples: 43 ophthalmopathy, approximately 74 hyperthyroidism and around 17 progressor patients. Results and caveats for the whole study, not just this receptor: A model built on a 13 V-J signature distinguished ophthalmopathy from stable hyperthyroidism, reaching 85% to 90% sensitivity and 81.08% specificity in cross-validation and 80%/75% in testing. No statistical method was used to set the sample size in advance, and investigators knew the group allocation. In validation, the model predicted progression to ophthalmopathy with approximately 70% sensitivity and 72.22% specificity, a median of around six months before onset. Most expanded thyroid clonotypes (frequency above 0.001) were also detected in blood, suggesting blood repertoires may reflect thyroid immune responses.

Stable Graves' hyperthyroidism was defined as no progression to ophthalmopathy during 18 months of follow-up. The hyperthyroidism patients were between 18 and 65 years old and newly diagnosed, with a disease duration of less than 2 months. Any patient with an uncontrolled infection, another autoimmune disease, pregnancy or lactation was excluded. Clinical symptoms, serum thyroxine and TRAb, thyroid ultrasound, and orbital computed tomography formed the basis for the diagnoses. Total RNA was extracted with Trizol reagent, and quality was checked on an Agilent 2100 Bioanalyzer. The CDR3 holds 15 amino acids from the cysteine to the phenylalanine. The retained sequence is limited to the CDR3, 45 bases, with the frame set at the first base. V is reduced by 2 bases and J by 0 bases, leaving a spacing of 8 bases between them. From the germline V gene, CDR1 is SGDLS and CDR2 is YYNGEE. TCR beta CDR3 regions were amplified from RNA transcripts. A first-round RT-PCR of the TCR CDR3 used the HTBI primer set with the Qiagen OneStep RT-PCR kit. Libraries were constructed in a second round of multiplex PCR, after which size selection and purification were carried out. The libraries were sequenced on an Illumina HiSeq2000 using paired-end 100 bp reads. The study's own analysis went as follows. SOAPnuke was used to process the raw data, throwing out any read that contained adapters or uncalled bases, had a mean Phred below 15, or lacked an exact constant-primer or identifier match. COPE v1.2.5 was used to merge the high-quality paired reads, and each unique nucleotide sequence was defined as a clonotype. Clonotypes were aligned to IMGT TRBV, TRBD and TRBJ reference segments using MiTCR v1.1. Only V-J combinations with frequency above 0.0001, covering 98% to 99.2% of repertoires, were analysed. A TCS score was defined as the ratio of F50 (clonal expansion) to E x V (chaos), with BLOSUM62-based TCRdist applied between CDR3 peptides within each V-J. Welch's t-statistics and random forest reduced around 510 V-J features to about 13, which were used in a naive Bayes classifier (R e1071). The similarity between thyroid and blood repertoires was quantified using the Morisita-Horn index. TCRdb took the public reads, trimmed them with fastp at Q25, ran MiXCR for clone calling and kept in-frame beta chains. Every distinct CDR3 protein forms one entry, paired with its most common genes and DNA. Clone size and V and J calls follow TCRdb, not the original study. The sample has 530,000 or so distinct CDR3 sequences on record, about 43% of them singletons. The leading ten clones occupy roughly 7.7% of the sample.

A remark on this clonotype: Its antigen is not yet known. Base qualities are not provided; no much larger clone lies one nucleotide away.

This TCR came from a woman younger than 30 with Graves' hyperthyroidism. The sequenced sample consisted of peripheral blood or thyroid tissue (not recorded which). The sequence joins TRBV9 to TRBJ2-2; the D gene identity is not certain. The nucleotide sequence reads TGTGCCAGCAGCGTTCCTATCCCGAACACCGGGGAGCTGTTTTTT. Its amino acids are CASSVPIPNTGELFF. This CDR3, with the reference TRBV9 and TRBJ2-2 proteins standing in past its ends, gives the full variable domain DSGVTQTPKHLITATGQRVTLRCSPRSGDLSVYWYQQSLDQGLQFLIQYYNGEERAKGNILERFSAQQFPDLHSELNLSSLELGDSALYFCASSVPIPNTGELFFGEGSRLTVL.